These 18 T cell receptor beta chains came from one sample sequenced in a study of radiotherapy plus CTLA-4 blockade in lung cancer. The assay was immunoSEQ multiplex PCR, and TCRdb's table has in-frame clones only and misses some. Of more than 30,000 clones in the sample, 75% to 90% were seen once. Sequencing used peripheral blood, obtained from a patient treated with radiotherapy plus ipilimumab. The receptors originated from a human donor with non-small cell lung cancer that progressed on radiotherapy plus ipilimumab.

The CDR3 DNA reads TGTGCCAGCAGTCCAGGACAGGGTCCCACTGAAGCTTTCTTT. The encoded protein is CASSPGQGPTEAFF. The genes are TRBV28 and TRBJ1-1; 8 bases map to TRBD1. J lost 4 bases, V lost 5 bases, and 6 bases had no gene match. CDR1 and CDR2 (germline): MDHEN, SYDVKM. This CDR3 contains 14 residues.

The chain uses TRBV19 and TRBJ2-3; TRBD2 matches 11 bases. Germline trimming cut 5 bases from V and 10 bases from J; bases unmatched to any gene: 11. This CDR3 spans 15 amino acids. Germline V gene sequence: CDR1 LNHDA, CDR2 SQIVND (reference sequence). The CDR3 is CASSLPRLAGWAQYF. The DNA for the CDR3 is TGTGCCAGTAGTCTCCCGCGACTAGCGGGGTGGGCGCAGTATTTT.

The chain has TRBV5-1 and TRBJ2-6; weak D call: TRBD1 (5 bases). This CDR3 has 14 amino acids. Germline-derived CDR1 and CDR2 are SGHRS and YFSETQ. The germline V and J ends were trimmed by 6 bases and 0 bases, with 7 bases remaining between them. This chain's CDR3 is CASTDSSGANVLTF. DNA of the CDR3: TGCGCCAGCACCGACAGCTCTGGGGCCAACGTCCTGACTTTC.

Judged by abundance, this clone is medium-sized. CDR3 DNA: TGTGCCAGCAGCTTAGTGTGGGGGGGCCCCGATGAGCAGTTCTTC. Translating it yields CASSLVWGGPDEQFF. The chain uses TRBV7-2 and TRBJ2-1, with D possibly being TRBD2 (7 bases). Looked up from germline, CDR1 is SGHTA and CDR2 is FQGNSA. V was pared by 1 base and J by 8 bases, with 15 bases between. The CDR3 has 15 residues. Combining the CDR3 with reference TRBV7-2 and TRBJ2-1 gives the whole variable domain GAGVSQSPSNKVTEKGKDVELRCDPISGHTALYWYRQSLGQGLEFLIYFQGNSAPDKSGLPSDRFSAERTGGSVSTLTIQRTQQEDSAVYLCASSLVWGGPDEQFFGPGTRLTVL.

V and J are TRBV5-1 and TRBJ2-7, with TRBD2 matching over 13 bases. Germline V gene data show CDR1 as SGHRS and CDR2 as YFSETQ. CDR3 length: 14 residues. V trimming: 5 bases; J trimming: 5 bases; junction bases outside the gene matches: 4. The CDR3 sequence: CASSLTSGGNEQYF. The CDR3 bases are TGCGCCAGCAGTTTGACTAGCGGGGGGAACGAGCAGTACTTC.

J is TRBJ1-1 and V is TRBV10-1; no clear D. Germline V gives CDR1 WNHNN, CDR2 SYGVQD (reference sequence). The CDR3 consists of 12 residues. V lost 3 bases and J 9 bases, leaving 11 bases between the germline ends. The CDR3 bases are TGCGCCAGCAGTGACTCCGGGAGAAAAGCTTTCTTT. Its protein is CASSDSGRKAFF.

The chain couples TRBV7-9 to TRBJ1-2; D may be TRBD1 (6 bases). The germline CDR1 and CDR2 sequences are SEHNR and FQNEAQ (reference sequence). With 6 bases removed from V and 6 bases from J, the gap between germline ends came to 20 bases. The CDR3 sequence is 15 residues long. The CDR3 DNA reads TGTGCCAGCAGGTCCTCCGGGGGGGCGAATCATGGCTACACCTTC. Protein: CASRSSGGANHGYTF.

This chain links TRBV10-3 with TRBJ1-4, with D possibly TRBD1 on 5 matching bases. CDR3 length equals 16 residues. Germline V CDR1 and CDR2: ENHRY, SYGVKD. The germline V and J ends were trimmed by 3 bases and 3 bases, with 14 bases remaining between them. The CDR3 here is CAISDPAGGANEKLFF. CDR3 in DNA: TGTGCCATCAGTGACCCTGCGGGGGGAGCTAATGAAAAACTGTTTTTT.

The chain uses TRBV6-1 and TRBJ2-7; no definite D call. V was shortened by 4 bases and J by 4 bases, with 14 bases between the two germline ends. CDR3 length: 14 residues. The germline gives CDR1 MNHNS, CDR2 SASEGT. The CDR3 sequence is CASSAPVSSYEQYF. Here the CDR3 DNA reads TGTGCCAGCAGTGCACCGGTTTCATCGTACGAGCAGTACTTC.

The DNA of the CDR3 is TGTGCCATCAGTGACTTTGGGGAGCTGTTTTTT. It encodes CAISDFGELFF. The gene calls are TRBV10-3 and TRBJ2-2; no clear D gene. The CDR3 covers 11 residues. The V gene lost 3 bases and the J gene lost 8 bases, with 4 bases spanning the gap. CDR1 ENHRY and CDR2 SYGVKD come from the germline V gene.

The chain is built from TRBV6-1 and TRBJ2-5; 7 nucleotides align to TRBD2. J gave up 2 bases and V 6 bases, and 6 bases lay outside the gene matches. CDR1 and CDR2 from the germline V gene are MNHNS and SASEGT. The length of the CDR3 is 14 residues. This CDR3 is CASSGTSAQETQYF. The CDR3 nucleotides read TGTGCCAGCAGCGGAACTAGCGCACAAGAGACCCAGTACTTC.

The genes are TRBV4-3 and TRBJ2-7; 11 nucleotides agree with TRBD2. The CDR3 length is 15 residues. The V and J ends lost 2 bases and 2 bases, in that order; junction bases with no gene match: 2. Germline loops: CDR1 LGHNA, CDR2 YSLEER. CDR3 protein: CASSQNSGGAYEQYF. The CDR3 DNA reads as TGCGCCAGCAGCCAAAATAGCGGGGGGGCCTACGAGCAGTACTTC.

The gene calls are TRBV11-3 and TRBJ2-5; 7 bases align to TRBD1. The last part of the DNA fits TRBJ2-7 better; the J call may be wrong. The CDR3 has 13 residues. CDR1 is SGHNT, CDR2 YENEEA, per germline. CDR3 sequence: CASSRDRDGEQYF. CDR3 nucleotide sequence: TGTGCCAGCAGTCGTGACAGGGATGGCGAGCAGTACTTC.

The J gene is TRBJ2-7, the V gene TRBV6-4; D call uncertain. The CDR3 consists of 12 residues. Per germline, CDR1 MRHNA and CDR2 SNTAGT. V dropped 0 bases and J dropped 3 bases, with 3 bases sitting between them. CDR3 nucleotide sequence: TGTGCCAGCAGTGACTCCGTCTACGAGCAGTACTTC. Translating gives CASSDSVYEQYF.

V is TRBV5-1 and J is TRBJ2-7; TRBD1 matches at 9 bases. In germline, CDR1 is SGHRS, CDR2 YFSETQ. This CDR3 is built from 15 residues. J was trimmed by 4 bases and V by 3 bases; bases with no gene match: 8. The CDR3 spells CASSSRDRAPYEQYF. The CDR3 DNA is TGCGCCAGCAGCTCCCGGGACAGGGCTCCATACGAGCAGTACTTC.

V is TRBV19 and J is TRBJ1-5; TRBD1 is a possible D gene (5 bases). The germline gives CDR1 LNHDA, CDR2 SQIVND (reference sequence). This CDR3 spans 14 amino acids. The V gene lost 3 bases and the J gene lost 0 bases, with 6 bases spanning the gap. The CDR3 here is CASSIRDSNQPQHF. The CDR3 coding sequence is TGTGCCAGTAGTATCAGGGATAGCAATCAGCCCCAGCATTTT. The variable domain in full, with the rest retrieved from reference TRBV19 and TRBJ1-5, is DGGITQSPKYLFRKEGQNVTLSCEQNLNHDAMYWYRQDPGQGLRLIYYSQIVNDFQKGDIAEGYSVSREKKESFPLTVTSAQKNPTAFYLCASSIRDSNQPQHFGDGTRLSIL.

The rearrangement joins TRBV18 to TRBJ2-5; TRBD1 aligns across 7 bases. Judging by the DNA end, TRBJ2-7 fits better; the J call may be wrong. Germline lookup yields CDR1 KGHSH and CDR2 LQKENI. This CDR3 comprises 14 residues. CDR3 region: CASSVQQGTHEQYF. CDR3 in DNA: TGTGCCAGCTCTGTACAACAGGGGACCCACGAGCAGTACTTC.

This clone showed up just a few times. V gene TRBV10-3 combines with J gene TRBJ1-6; D is undetermined. Germline CDR1 reads ENHRY; CDR2 reads SYGVKD. Trimming shortened V by 9 bases and J by 8 bases, and 14 bases separated the two germline ends. The CDR3 runs 13 residues. The CDR3 bases are TGTGCCATTACGCCTAAACGGGATTCACCCCTCCACTTT. Its translation: CAITPKRDSPLHF.